This TCR beta chain was documented in a study of cytomegalovirus exposure and HLA in healthy donors. This CDR3 has 13 residues. Per germline, CDR1 SGHVS and CDR2 FNYEAQ. V shed 4 bases, J shed 7 bases, and the junction held 4 bases outside the gene matches. All the people who gave samples were healthy bone marrow donors. Both 60 Vbeta primers and 13 Jbeta primers went into the PCR. Sequencing used immunoSEQ multiplex PCR; TCRdb keeps in-frame clones, though not all of them. The repertoire holds more than 150,000 clones, with under 80% as singletons. As to this clone: Its antigen is currently unknown.

General study points: Altogether, 150 to 200 TCR beta chains were recorded as cytomegalovirus-associated. The authors later found TCR association rates varying by HLA locus, with DRB1 most and HLA-C fewest.

The material sequenced was PBMCs. The origin of this receptor is a woman aged 25 to 39 in good health and CMV-seropositive. V usage is TRBV7-6 and J usage is TRBJ2-4; 7 nucleotides match TRBD1. DNA for the CDR3: TGTGCCAGCAGCTCCCCCAGGGGGAACATTCAGTACTTC. It translates to CASSSPRGNIQYF. Filled out from reference TRBV7-6 and TRBJ2-4, the complete variable domain reads GAGVSQSPRYKVTKRGQDVALRCDPISGHVSLYWYRQALGQGPEFLTYFNYEAQQDKSGLPNDRFSAERPEGSISTLTIQRTEQRDSAMYRCASSSPRGNIQYFGAGTRLSVL.